The sequence of this TCR beta chain was determined in a study of cytomegalovirus exposure and HLA in healthy donors. Overall study context: The same platform as the approximately 640 first-cohort repertoires was used for the 100 to 150 validation repertoires, a later analysis reported. Broader study findings: Most TCR sequences were rare, but some public TCRs occurred in many donors. The study designated around 150 TCR beta chains cytomegalovirus-associated. The classifier reportedly diagnosed cytomegalovirus status with high sensitivity and specificity.

In the case of this clone: Its specificity is unknown.

The protocol was immunoSEQ multiplex PCR, while the TCRdb copy is restricted to in-frame clones and leaves out a portion. The data contain 250,000 to 400,000 clones, around 90% of them singletons. The CDR3 consists of 15 residues. Germline V gene sequence: CDR1 KGHSH, CDR2 LQKENI. V lost 3 bases and J lost 8, with 16 bases in between. The J gene is TRBJ1-4, the V gene TRBV18; possible D gene TRBD1, 5 bases. The TCR was taken from a man aged 25-45 years in good health and CMV-seronegative. The sample comprised PBMCs. The CDR3 DNA follows: TGTGCCAGCTCACCTTCCCAGGGTGGAGTGGAAAAACTGTTTTTT. The encoded protein is CASSPSQGGVEKLFF.